This T cell receptor beta chain was sequenced during a study of neurological immune-mediated disorders. TCRdb passed the 5' RACE reads through MiXCR, listing each CDR3 protein once. The table shows tens of thousands of distinct CDR3 sequences, with roughly 25% occurring only once. In this sample, this clonotype turned up many times. Germline V gene sequence: CDR1 MDHEN, CDR2 SYDVKM. The J segment lost 7 bases and the V segment lost 10 bases, leaving 13 bases of the junction unmatched. The length of the CDR3 is 15 residues. The sequence came from a woman between 65 and 79 years old in good health. The chain has TRBV28 and TRBJ2-4; 10 positions match TRBD1. Sample: PBMCs. The CDR3 loop is CATRPTGQGPNIQYF. The CDR3 coding sequence is TGTGCCACCCGACCCACGGGACAGGGGCCTAACATTCAGTACTTC.